The subject of this entry is one TCR beta chain. No antigen is known for it. Base qualities were left out, and no much larger clone turns up one base away. This sample is part of a study of T-cell memory formation after mild COVID-19 (dated by TCRdb to 2020 to 2022). Describing the broader study: Most TCR sequence clusters were specific to one of the two donors. In a couple of donors, T-cell clones that expanded and contracted after mild COVID-19 were followed by sequencing TCRalpha and TCRbeta repertoires longitudinally. The cohort comprised two young, previously healthy adult volunteers, one female and one male. Study-wide findings and limitations: From day 15 to 85, contracting clones showed balanced CD4/CD8 phenotypes, whereas a second wave of clones that expanded from day 15 to 37 leaned towards CD4+. Contracting CD4+ clones appeared mostly in the CM and EM memory subsets, whereas CD8+ clones were enriched in EMRA. The detection of some responding clones in pre-infection memory suggests that pre-existing cross-reactive memory T cells joined the SARS-CoV-2 response. SARS-CoV-2 specificity of the second-wave clones peaking on day 37 was not confirmed. Only a couple of mild cases were covered in the study, and larger cohorts including severe cases with pre-infection samples were considered necessary.

Instrument on record: Illumina NovaSeq 6000. cDNA libraries for TCRalpha and TCRbeta were prepared by 5'RACE using constant-segment primers, with sample barcodes and unique molecular identifiers added. Trizol reagent was used to extract RNA from every sample. Libraries were amplified in two PCR steps, with a second sample barcode and Illumina TruSeq adapters added in the second step. Sequencing of the libraries was done on an Illumina NovaSeq, producing 2 x 150 bp paired-end reads. Turning to the authors' computational methods: Reads were demultiplexed and collapsed into UMI-guided consensus sequences with migec v1.2.7. Using mixcr v2.1.11, the UMI consensuses were aligned to TRA and TRB V and J templates and assembled into clonotypes. Clonotypes were classified as expanded or contracted when called significant by both edgeR and NoisET, with noise models trained on biological replicates. For edgeR calls, a false discovery rate-adjusted p below 0.01 and a log2 fold-change threshold of 1 were applied. As an exploratory analysis of dynamics, PCA with hierarchical clustering was applied to max-normalized trajectories of the 1000 most abundant clonotypes. Separately sequenced CD4+ and CD8+ repertoires were used to assign a CD4 or CD8 phenotype to each responding clone. Clones were called with MiXCR by TCRdb after fastp trimmed the public reads at Q25, and only in-frame beta chains were retained. One record per CDR3 amino acid sequence lists the most common genes and DNA. The V and J calls, along with clone size, are taken from TCRdb and not from the paper's own processing. For this sample there are tens of thousands of distinct CDR3 sequences; more than 10% appear just once. Of the sample, roughly a quarter falls within the top ten clones.

Ficoll-Paque density gradient centrifugation was the method used to isolate PBMCs. According to the germline V gene (reference sequence), CDR1 reads MNHEY and CDR2 reads SMNVEV. The CDR3 covers 16 residues, taking in both the cysteine and the phenylalanine. Only the CDR3 portion is preserved as DNA: 48 bases, with reading frame beginning at the first base. The germline ends are 16 bases apart after V is trimmed by 5 bases and J by 1 base. The chain links TRBV27 with TRBJ2-3; a tentative D match to TRBD1 spans 6 bases. The sample taken for sequencing was PBMCs or a T cell subset sorted from them (not recorded which). This receptor was taken from an adult woman who had mild COVID-19 (a few samples of this study predate the infection). The sample titles of this study are shuffled in the database, so cell type and time point are left out; the donor was told from shared clones. The CDR3 loop reads CASSTRSGAGTDTQYF. At the DNA level, the sequence is TGTGCCAGCAGTACCCGGTCAGGGGCGGGCACAGATACGCAGTATTTT.